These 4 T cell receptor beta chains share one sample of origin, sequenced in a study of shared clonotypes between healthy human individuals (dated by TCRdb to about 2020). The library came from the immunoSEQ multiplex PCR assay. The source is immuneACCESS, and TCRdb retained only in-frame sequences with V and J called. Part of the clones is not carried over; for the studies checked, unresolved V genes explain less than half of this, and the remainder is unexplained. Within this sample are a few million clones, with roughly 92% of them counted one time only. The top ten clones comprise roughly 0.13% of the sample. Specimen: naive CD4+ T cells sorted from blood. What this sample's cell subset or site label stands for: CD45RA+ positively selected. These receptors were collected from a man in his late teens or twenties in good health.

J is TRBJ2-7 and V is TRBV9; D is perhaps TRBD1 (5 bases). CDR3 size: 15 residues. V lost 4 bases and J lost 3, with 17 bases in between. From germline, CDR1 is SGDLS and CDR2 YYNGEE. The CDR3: CASSPRRGNFYEQYF. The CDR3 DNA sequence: TGTGCCAGCAGCCCGCGTAGGGGAAACTTCTACGAGCAGTACTTC.

The CDR3 here is CASRGSTDTQYF. CDR3 DNA sequence: TGCGCCAGCAGGGGTAGCACAGATACGCAGTATTTT. The chain is built from TRBV10-1 and TRBJ2-3; D remains unclear. The germline CDR1 and CDR2 sequences are WNHNN and SYGVQD (reference sequence). The length of the CDR3 is 12 residues. V dropped 6 bases and J dropped 0 bases, with 4 bases sitting between them.

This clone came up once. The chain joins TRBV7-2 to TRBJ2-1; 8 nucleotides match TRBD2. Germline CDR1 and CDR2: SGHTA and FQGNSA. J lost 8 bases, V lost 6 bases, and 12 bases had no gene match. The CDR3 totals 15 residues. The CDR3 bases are TGTGCCAGCAGTTTTCGCCGGAGCGGGAGTGATGAGCAGTTCTTC. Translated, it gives CASSFRRSGSDEQFF. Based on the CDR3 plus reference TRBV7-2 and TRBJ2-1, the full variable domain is GAGVSQSPSNKVTEKGKDVELRCDPISGHTALYWYRQSLGQGLEFLIYFQGNSAPDKSGLPSDRFSAERTGGSVSTLTIQRTQQEDSAVYLCASSFRRSGSDEQFFGPGTRLTVL.

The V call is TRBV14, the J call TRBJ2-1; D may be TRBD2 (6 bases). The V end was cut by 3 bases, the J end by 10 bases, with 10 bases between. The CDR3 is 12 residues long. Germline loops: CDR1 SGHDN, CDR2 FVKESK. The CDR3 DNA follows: TGTGCCAGCAGCCAGTCTAGCGTCGAGCAGTTCTTC. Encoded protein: CASSQSSVEQFF.